This T cell receptor (beta chain) was recovered during a study of blood T cell repertoires in COVID-19. This clone was seen a few times. Only in-frame clones appear in the TCRdb table, and some are missing; sequencing was by immunoSEQ multiplex PCR. This repertoire shows about 180,000 clones, about 81% found once; its top ten account for about 10%. CDR3 length: 14 amino acids. Trimming at V came to 7 bases and at J to 6 bases, leaving 10 bases not matched to a gene. CDR1 is MNHEY, CDR2 SVGAGI, per germline. This clonotype originated in an elderly woman with COVID-19, enrolled during active disease. The rearrangement joins TRBV6-5 to TRBJ1-2; 8 positions agree with TRBD1. The specimen was peripheral blood. The CDR3 DNA follows: TGTGCCAGCACGAGATCGGGACAGGCCCATGGCTACACCTTC. This sequence encodes CASTRSGQAHGYTF.